This passage covers 5 T cell receptor beta chains from one sample sequenced in a study of shared clonotypes between healthy human individuals. Sequencing used immunoSEQ multiplex PCR; TCRdb keeps in-frame clones, though not all of them. The table lists fewer than 400,000 clones, around 67% of them singletons, with around a tenth in the top ten. The sample was memory CD4+ T cells sorted from blood. Subset here: CD45RA-negative fraction. The source of these receptors is a man between 25 and 39 years old in good health.

The rearrangement joins TRBV6-5 to TRBJ2-7; TRBD1 matches 10 bases. J was trimmed by 6 bases and V by 4 bases; bases with no gene match: 6. CDR1 and CDR2 (germline): MNHEY, SVGAGI. This CDR3 spans 14 amino acids. This CDR3 is CASSLGTGVREQYF. The DNA for the CDR3 is TGTGCCAGCAGTTTGGGGACAGGGGTGCGCGAGCAGTACTTC.

This sequence joins TRBV7-9 and TRBJ1-1; 9 nucleotides agree with TRBD1. The CDR3 totals 12 residues. The V segment lost 8 bases and the J segment 5 bases; nucleotides outside the gene matches: 3. The germline V gene encodes CDR1 SEHNR and CDR2 FQNEAQ (reference sequence). DNA of the CDR3: TGTGCCAGCGCGGACAGGGGTACTGAAGCTTTCTTT. This translates into CASADRGTEAFF. Full variable domain (outside the CDR3, taken from reference TRBV7-9 and TRBJ1-1): DTGVSQNPRHKITKRGQNVTFRCDPISEHNRLYWYRQTLGQGPEFLTYFQNEAQLEKSRLLSDRFSAERPKGSFSTLEIQRTEQGDSAMYLCASADRGTEAFFGQGTRLTVV.

The chain uses TRBV15 and TRBJ2-2; TRBD2 matches 10 bases. Trimming removed 6 bases from V and 7 bases from J; junction bases left unmatched: 11. Germline V gene data show CDR1 as LNHNV and CDR2 as YYDKDF (reference sequence). The CDR3 has 16 amino acids. CDR3 residues: CATSPIAGGLGGELFF. The CDR3 DNA follows: TGTGCCACCAGTCCAATAGCGGGAGGTTTAGGCGGGGAGCTGTTTTTT.

V is TRBV12-1 and J is TRBJ1-2. TRBV12-1 is annotated as a pseudogene. This CDR3 comprises 16 residues. Written as DNA, the CDR3 is TGTGCCAGTCACTCGGATGAAACCGGACTTCTCTATGGCTACACCTTC. This encodes CASHSDETGLLYGYTF.

This clone turned up a few times. The V call is TRBV7-8, the J call TRBJ2-4; 9 positions agree with TRBD2. V lost 1 base and J lost 1; bases outside the gene matches: 14. This CDR3 contains 20 residues. The germline V gene encodes CDR1 SGHVS and CDR2 FQNEAQ. CDR3 sequence: CASSLVGAGGLSNAKNIQYF. The CDR3, as DNA: TGTGCCAGCAGCTTAGTCGGTGCGGGAGGGCTCTCTAACGCCAAAAACATTCAGTACTTC.